These T cell receptor beta chains were read from a single sample in a study of STAT5B mutations in CD4+ large granular lymphocyte leukemia. TCRdb's copy holds only in-frame clones and misses some; the assay was immunoSEQ multiplex PCR. The repertoire holds about 30,000 clones, with around 84% as singletons. Sample: CD4+ T cells from blood buffy coats. The receptors were gathered from a human donor in good health. The CDR3 runs from the conserved cysteine through the conserved F or W. The D gene is left open where the match is weak. Size is stated for part of the rows, as once, few or many counts, or as a class when the clone is expanded.

.	TRBV4-2	TRBJ1-4	.	CASSPSGTGNEKLFF	TGTGCCAGCAGCCCCTCCGGGACGGGTAATGAAAAACTGTTTTTT
once	TRBV5-6	TRBJ1-5	.	CASSAGQAGGHQPQHF	TGTGCCAGCAGCGCCGGGCAGGCCGGGGGGCATCAGCCCCAGCATTTT
once	TRBV6-5	TRBJ1-6	.	CASSTGILGSPLHF	TGTGCCAGCAGCACAGGGATTCTAGGGTCACCCCTCCACTTT
.	TRBV28	TRBJ2-2	.	CASSFSNTGELFF	TGTGCCAGCAGTTTCTCAAACACCGGGGAGCTGTTTTTT
.	TRBV5-1	TRBJ2-7	TRBD1	CASSRNGQGQNEQYF	TGCGCCAGCAGCAGAAACGGACAGGGCCAAAACGAGCAGTACTTC
.	TRBV15	TRBJ1-3	.	CATSRDRGTGNTIYF	TGTGCCACCAGCAGAGACAGGGGAACTGGAAACACCATATATTTT
once	TRBV2	TRBJ2-7	TRBD2	CASFRLAGEYEQYF	TGTGCCAGCTTCAGACTAGCGGGAGAGTACGAGCAGTACTTC
.	TRBV19	TRBJ1-1	.	CASSMGRENTEAFF	TGTGCCAGTAGTATGGGGCGGGAGAACACTGAAGCTTTCTTT
.	TRBV11-2	TRBJ2-7	TRBD2	CASSLGLAGAASYEQYF	TGTGCCAGCAGCTTGGGACTAGCGGGGGCCGCCTCCTACGAGCAGTACTTC
.	TRBV18	TRBJ1-2	TRBD1	CASSPPSTGGDYGYTF	TGTGCCAGCTCACCACCGTCCACAGGGGGCGACTATGGCTACACCTTC
few	TRBV6-1	TRBJ1-5	.	CASSEWITNPSNQPQHF	TGTGCCAGCAGTGAATGGATAACGAACCCTAGCAATCAGCCCCAGCATTTT
.	TRBV10-2	TRBJ2-3	TRBD2	CASERLAGGPPDTQYF	TGCGCCAGCGAGAGACTAGCGGGGGGGCCTCCAGATACGCAGTATTTT
.	TRBV9	TRBJ1-1	.	CASSVEQGLNTEAFF	TGTGCCAGCAGCGTAGAACAGGGATTGAACACTGAAGCTTTCTTT
.	TRBV2	TRBJ1-6	.	CASRDTGLGSPLHF	TGTGCCAGCAGGGATACAGGGTTGGGGTCACCCCTCCACTTT
.	TRBV19	TRBJ1-2	.	CASRDPGRENYGYTF	TGTGCCAGTAGGGACCCTGGCAGAGAGAACTATGGCTACACCTTC
.	TRBV11-3	TRBJ2-7	TRBD1	CASSPRGQGNEQYF	TGTGCCAGCAGCCCCAGGGGACAGGGAAACGAGCAGTACTTC
few	TRBV9	TRBJ1-5	TRBD1	CASSPTGSSNQPQHF	TGTGCCAGCAGCCCGACAGGGTCGAGCAATCAGCCCCAGCATTTT
.	TRBV2	TRBJ2-2	.	CASSLSGTGELFF	TGTGCCAGCAGTTTAAGCGGCACCGGGGAGCTGTTTTTT
.	TRBV6-5	TRBJ2-2	.	CASRNTGELFF	TGTGCCAGCCGAAACACCGGGGAGCTGTTTTTT
.	TRBV4-1	TRBJ1-2	.	CASSQVPLDSQGIYGYTF	TGCGCCAGCAGCCAAGTCCCCCTTGACTCACAGGGCATCTATGGCTACACCTTC
.	TRBV12-2	TRBJ2-7	.	CASRAPFSRGGAYEQYF	TGTGCAAGTCGCGCTCCCTTCAGTCGTGGGGGGGCGTACGAGCAGTACTTC
once	TRBV18	TRBJ2-5	TRBD1	CASSLETGLQETQYF	TGTGCCAGCTCACTGGAGACAGGGCTCCAAGAGACCCAGTACTTC
.	TRBV2	TRBJ2-4	.	CASSLMGSQNIQYF	TGTGCCAGCAGCCTGATGGGCAGCCAAAACATTCAGTACTTC
.	TRBV25-1	TRBJ1-1	TRBD1	CASSVGQENTEAFF	TGTGCCAGCAGTGTGGGACAGGAGAACACTGAAGCTTTCTTT